This T cell receptor (beta chain) came from a study of CD8 T cells in ankylosing spondylitis (TCRdb year 2017). Regarding the complete study: The study set out to find disease-linked TCR variants by profiling T cell receptor beta repertoires in ankylosing spondylitis patients and healthy donors. Peripheral blood was sampled, and synovial fluid was additionally collected from ankylosing spondylitis patients. The full study cohort comprised 25 ankylosing spondylitis patients and 85 to 120 healthy donors.

This clonotype appeared many times. Its antigen is not yet known. No quality values exist for individual bases; no much larger clone is one base distant. The germline V gene yields MNHEY for CDR1 and SVGAGI for CDR2. V and J are trimmed by 4 bases and 2 bases, and the gene matches miss 12 bases of the junction. The CDR3 measures 17 amino acids from cysteine to phenylalanine. Just the 51-base CDR3 DNA is kept, in frame starting at base 1. Sequencing instrument: Illumina HiSeq 2500. Quantitative 5'-RACE with molecular barcodes was used to prepare TCR beta libraries. In the source study's methods: To identify disease-linked TCR variants, a new computational method was used, one built on a probabilistic model of VDJ rearrangement. The raw public data were reprocessed by TCRdb itself: fastp quality trimming at Q25, MiXCR clonotype calling, in-frame beta chains only. Every distinct CDR3 protein forms one entry, paired with its most common genes and DNA. The V and J calls here are based on TCRdb, not the publication. Here the sample has roughly 150,000 distinct CDR3 sequences; around a third occur a single time. Of the sample, 6% falls within the top ten clones.

For each ankylosing spondylitis patient, the synovial fluid sample was matched to a blood sample from that same patient. Beyond this particular receptor, the publication reports: The disease-linked clones showed a CD8+ phenotype and occurred at relatively low frequencies in peripheral blood. The disease-linked clones were reported to be significantly enriched in matched synovial fluid samples from ankylosing spondylitis patients. A TCR beta motif made up of under ten highly homologous amino acid variants appeared to be characteristic of blood from ankylosing spondylitis patients. Some motif variants were previously reported in synovial fluid and blood of reactive arthritis patients, suggesting common disease-initiation mechanisms.

Sequences were obtained from synovial fluid, either unsorted or a sorted T cell fraction (not recorded which). The chain uses TRBV6-5 and TRBJ2-3; TRBD2 matches 7 bases in the middle. This clonotype originated in a male donor with ankylosing spondylitis. The encoded CDR3 is CASSSSFTAGSTDTQYF. The DNA reads as follows: TGTGCCAGCAGTTCCTCCTTTACAGCGGGGTCCACAGATACGCAGTATTTT.